The source of this T cell receptor beta chain is a study of post-analysis software for immune sequencing data. At the level of the study: As for disease course, relapsing-remitting, secondary progressive and progressive-relapsing multiple sclerosis were all included.

Study results and caveats: A significant reduction in normalized Chao1 diversity was observed in multiple sclerosis patients versus controls.

Points on this clonotype: No antigen is known for it.

The TCR beta cDNA libraries contained unique molecular identifiers. The yield from about 1 to 10 million T cells was approximately 500,000 cDNA molecules in total. TCRdb fed the PCR reads into MiXCR, producing one record per CDR3 protein. The sample has about 810,000 distinct CDR3 sequences, roughly 50% seen once; the top ten hold about 4.5%. The sequence derives from a girl under 18 with multiple sclerosis. The sample comprised blood.

CDR3 amino acids: CASRPWTDNQPQHF. The CDR3 DNA is TGTGCCAGCAGGCCCTGGACAGACAATCAGCCCCAGCATTTT. The J gene is TRBJ1-5, the V gene TRBV27; weak D call: TRBD1 (6 bases). Germline assignment: CDR1 MNHEY and CDR2 SMNVEV (reference sequence). The CDR3 has 14 residues. V was trimmed by 6 bases and J by 3 bases, leaving 12 bases between them.